Listed below are T cell receptor beta chains from one sample, sequenced in a study of blood T cell repertoires in COVID-19. TCRdb keeps only in-frame clones here, not all; method: immunoSEQ multiplex PCR. The table includes around 160,000 clones, 88% detected once. The sequenced sample was peripheral blood. All receptors come from a human donor in a cohort sampled during active COVID-19. The CDR3 runs from the conserved cysteine through the conserved F or W. Each record gives: D gene, J gene, V gene, clone size, CDR3 protein, CDR3 DNA. The D gene is left open where the match is weak. Clone sizes are given selectively: once, few, many, or a class where the clone is expanded.

TRBD2	TRBJ2-7	TRBV9	NA	CASSPRWEGGYEQYF	TGTGCCAGCAGCCCAAGGTGGGAGGGTGGATACGAGCAGTACTTC
TRBD2	TRBJ2-5	TRBV5-1	NA	CASSPSGGVGETQYF	TGCGCCAGCAGCCCTTCCGGGGGGGTCGGAGAGACCCAGTACTTC
TRBD2	TRBJ2-3	TRBV30	NA	CAWSETRLAGGDTQYF	TGTGCCTGGAGTGAAACCCGACTAGCGGGCGGAGATACGCAGTATTTT
NA	TRBJ2-1	TRBV28	NA	CASRRVSYNEQFF	TGTGCCAGCAGGCGGGTTTCCTACAATGAGCAGTTCTTC
TRBD1	TRBJ2-3	TRBV7-9	NA	CASSLSTGKTDTQYF	TGTGCCAGCAGCCTTTCGACAGGGAAAACAGATACGCAGTATTTT
TRBD2	TRBJ2-1	TRBV3-1/TRBV3-2	NA	CASSPTGLAGDIAYNEQFF	TGTGCCAGCAGCCCAACCGGACTAGCGGGAGATATCGCCTACAATGAGCAGTTCTTC
NA	TRBJ2-1	TRBV19	NA	CASSIMGPAASNEQFF	TGTGCCAGTAGTATAATGGGCCCAGCAGCCAGCAATGAGCAGTTCTTC
TRBD2	TRBJ2-2	TRBV5-5	NA	CASSLGLAGRSNTGELFF	TGTGCCAGCAGCTTGGGACTAGCGGGGAGATCGAACACCGGGGAGCTGTTTTTT
NA	TRBJ1-5	TRBV28	NA	CASSAGGYSNQPQHF	TGTGCCAGCAGTGCGGGTGGATATAGCAATCAGCCCCAGCATTTT
TRBD1	TRBJ2-7	TRBV11-2	NA	CASRQGTYEQYF	TGTGCCAGTCGACAGGGGACCTACGAGCAGTACTTC
TRBD1	TRBJ2-7	TRBV7-6	NA	CASSPGDRPTYEQYF	TGTGCCAGCAGCCCAGGGGACAGACCAACCTACGAGCAGTACTTC
TRBD2	TRBJ2-7	TRBV13	NA	CASSLGLAGGPYEQYF	TGTGCCAGCAGCTTAGGGCTAGCGGGAGGGCCCTACGAGCAGTACTTC
TRBD1	TRBJ1-1	TRBV6-2/TRBV6-3	NA	CASSYSLGGGLTEAFF	TGTGCCAGCAGTTACTCGTTAGGGGGCGGCCTCACTGAAGCTTTCTTT
NA	TRBJ1-1	TRBV6-2/TRBV6-3	NA	CASNPSGGNAEAFF	TGTGCCAGCAACCCTAGCGGGGGAAACGCTGAAGCTTTCTTT
NA	TRBJ1-5	TRBV19	NA	CASTYTPGKRGNQPQHF	TGTGCCTCAACCTATACGCCAGGGAAGAGAGGCAATCAGCCCCAGCATTTT
NA	TRBJ1-2	TRBV7-8	NA	CASSAGLGGRTYGYTF	TGTGCCAGCAGCGCGGGCTTGGGGGGGCGCACCTATGGCTACACCTTC
TRBD2	TRBJ2-1	TRBV19	NA	CASSKTSVSSYNEQFF	TGTGCCAGTAGCAAGACTAGCGTGAGCTCCTACAATGAGCAGTTCTTC
NA	TRBJ1-4	TRBV19	NA	CASSIPGDAEKLFF	TGTGCCAGTAGTATACCAGGGGACGCTGAAAAACTGTTTTTT
TRBD1	TRBJ2-5	TRBV18	NA	CASSPRTGEETQYF	TGTGCCAGCTCACCGCGGACAGGGGAGGAGACCCAGTACTTC
TRBD2	TRBJ2-3	TRBV6-5	once	CASSSRTSGGVGTQYF	TGTGCCAGCAGTTCTCGGACTAGCGGGGGTGTCGGTACGCAGTATTTT
NA	TRBJ1-6	TRBV2	NA	CASSEAGSRSPLHF	TGTGCCAGCAGTGAAGCCGGGAGTCGATCACCCCTCCACTTT
TRBD1	TRBJ1-6	TRBV7-9	NA	CASSSTGGNSPLHF	TGTGCCAGCAGCTCTACAGGGGGTAATTCACCCCTCCACTTT
TRBD1	TRBJ2-7	TRBV5-6	NA	CASSSGQGVEQYF	TGTGCCAGCAGCTCCGGACAGGGGGTCGAGCAGTACTTC
TRBD1	TRBJ1-6	TRBV2	few	CASSGQGVNSPLHF	TGTGCCAGCAGTGGACAGGGGGTCAATTCACCCCTCCACTTT
TRBD2	TRBJ2-5	TRBV7-9	NA	CASSLTSGVQETQYF	TGTGCCAGCAGCTTGACTAGCGGAGTTCAAGAGACCCAGTACTTC
NA	TRBJ2-7	TRBV7-8	once	CASSLVRDLGEQYF	TGTGCCAGCAGCTTAGTCAGGGATCTGGGCGAGCAGTACTTC
TRBD1	TRBJ2-1	TRBV14	NA	CASSRWTGQSYNEQFF	TGTGCCAGCAGCCGTTGGACAGGACAATCCTACAATGAGCAGTTCTTC
NA	TRBJ1-2	TRBV20-1	NA	CSASLSGVENGYTF	TGCAGTGCTAGTCTTTCGGGGGTTGAAAATGGCTACACCTTC
TRBD2	TRBJ2-2	TRBV7-2	many	CASRPGLGVTGELFF	TGTGCCAGCAGACCCGGACTAGGGGTCACCGGGGAGCTGTTTTTT
TRBD2	TRBJ2-1	TRBV27	NA	CASNSPGSGANEQFF	TGTGCCAGCAATAGCCCAGGTAGCGGGGCGAATGAGCAGTTCTTC
NA	TRBJ1-1	TRBV28	once	CASSSLTGGYTEAFF	TGTGCCAGCAGTTCCCTGACAGGCGGGTACACTGAAGCTTTCTTT
NA	TRBJ2-3	TRBV7-9	once	CASRGTGATSTDTQYF	TGTGCCAGCAGGGGAACTGGGGCAACTAGCACAGATACGCAGTATTTT
TRBD2	TRBJ2-1	TRBV5-6	NA	CASSLWLSGGQNEQFF	TGTGCCAGCAGCCTGTGGCTTAGCGGGGGGCAGAATGAGCAGTTCTTC
TRBD2	TRBJ2-7	TRBV4-2	NA	CASSQVSGLAGAPYEQYF	TGTGCCAGCAGCCAAGTCAGCGGACTAGCGGGAGCGCCCTACGAGCAGTACTTC
NA	TRBJ1-1	TRBV7-2	NA	CASRPGFENTEAFF	TGTGCCAGCAGGCCAGGTTTCGAGAACACTGAAGCTTTCTTT
NA	TRBJ1-6	TRBV6-1	once	CASSEVDTDNSPLHF	TGTGCCAGCAGTGAAGTGGACACAGATAATTCACCCCTCCACTTT
NA	TRBJ2-1	TRBV2	NA	CASSEDVISYNEQFF	TGTGCCAGCAGTGAAGATGTTATCTCCTACAATGAGCAGTTCTTC
NA	TRBJ2-7	TRBV3-1/TRBV3-2	NA	CASSQEIAVKASVPYEQYF	TGTGCCAGCAGCCAAGAAATTGCGGTGAAAGCTAGCGTCCCCTACGAGCAGTACTTC
TRBD1	TRBJ1-2	TRBV5-3	NA	CARTLKKDGRGLRGYTF	TGTGCCAGAACACTTAAGAAGGACGGCAGGGGGTTACGTGGCTACACCTTC
TRBD1	TRBJ2-3	TRBV5-1	NA	CASSKTGTGVSTDTQYF	TGCGCCAGCAGCAAGACAGGGACCGGGGTTAGCACAGATACGCAGTATTTT
TRBD1	TRBJ1-1	TRBV19	NA	CASRPTGGASTEAFF	TGTGCCAGTAGGCCTACAGGGGGCGCGAGCACTGAAGCTTTCTTT
NA	TRBJ2-3	TRBV6-6	NA	CASSRGQNTDTQYF	TGTGCCAGCAGCCGAGGACAGAACACAGATACGCAGTATTTT
TRBD1	TRBJ2-1	TRBV9	NA	CASSVTATGADEQFF	TGTGCCAGCAGCGTAACCGCGACAGGGGCGGATGAGCAGTTCTTC
TRBD2	TRBJ2-4	TRBV2	NA	CASSGGLGGIQYF	TGTGCCAGCAGTGGTGGACTAGGAGGCATTCAGTACTTC
NA	TRBJ1-1	TRBV28	NA	CASSTSLTPSTEAFF	TGTGCCAGCAGTACGAGTCTGACACCAAGCACTGAAGCTTTCTTT
NA	TRBJ1-5	TRBV6-6	NA	CASGKRERDQPQHF	TGTGCCAGCGGAAAGAGGGAGAGGGATCAGCCCCAGCATTTT
TRBD1	TRBJ2-7	TRBV15	once	CATSRPGTGAYEQYF	TGTGCCACCAGCAGACCCGGGACAGGAGCGTACGAGCAGTACTTC
TRBD1	TRBJ2-2	TRBV2	NA	CASSGKDRGQVNTGELFF	TGTGCCAGCAGTGGAAAGGACAGGGGGCAGGTGAACACCGGGGAGCTGTTTTTT
NA	TRBJ2-5	TRBV4-3	NA	CASSQQLVSETQYF	TGCGCCAGCAGCCAACAACTAGTATCGGAGACCCAGTACTTC
TRBD1	TRBJ1-4	TRBV11-2	NA	CASSLGGQGNEKLFF	TGTGCCAGCAGCTTAGGTGGACAGGGAAATGAAAAACTGTTTTTT
NA	TRBJ1-1	TRBV29-1	once	CSVEQGRDTEAFF	TGCAGCGTGGAACAGGGTCGGGACACTGAAGCTTTCTTT
NA	TRBJ1-3	TRBV6-5	NA	CASNIGDTIYF	TGTGCCAGCAATATAGGGGACACCATATATTTT
TRBD1	TRBJ1-4	TRBV5-1	NA	CASSSGDRGWEKLFF	TGCGCCAGCAGCTCTGGGGACAGGGGATGGGAAAAACTGTTTTTT
NA	TRBJ1-5	TRBV6-2/TRBV6-3	NA	CASSPTGQGQPQHF	TGTGCCAGCAGTCCCACAGGGCAAGGCCAGCCCCAGCATTTT
NA	TRBJ1-1	TRBV5-1	NA	CASSSGTNDPEAFF	TGCGCCAGCAGCTCCGGGACTAACGACCCTGAAGCTTTCTTT